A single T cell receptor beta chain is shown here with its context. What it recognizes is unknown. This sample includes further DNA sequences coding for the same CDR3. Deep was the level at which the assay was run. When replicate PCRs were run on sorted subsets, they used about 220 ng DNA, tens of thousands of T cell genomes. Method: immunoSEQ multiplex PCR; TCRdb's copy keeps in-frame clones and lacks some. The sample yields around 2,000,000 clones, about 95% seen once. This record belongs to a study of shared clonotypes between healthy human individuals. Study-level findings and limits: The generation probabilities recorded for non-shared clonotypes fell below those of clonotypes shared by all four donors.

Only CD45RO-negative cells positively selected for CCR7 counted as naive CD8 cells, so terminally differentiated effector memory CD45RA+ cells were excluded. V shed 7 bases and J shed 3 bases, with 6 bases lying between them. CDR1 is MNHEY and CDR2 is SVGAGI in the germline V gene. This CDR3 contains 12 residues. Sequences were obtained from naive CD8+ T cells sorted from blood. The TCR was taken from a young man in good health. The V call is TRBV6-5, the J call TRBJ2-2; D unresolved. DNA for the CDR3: TGTGCCAGCAAGGGATACACCGGGGAGCTGTTTTTT. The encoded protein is CASKGYTGELFF.